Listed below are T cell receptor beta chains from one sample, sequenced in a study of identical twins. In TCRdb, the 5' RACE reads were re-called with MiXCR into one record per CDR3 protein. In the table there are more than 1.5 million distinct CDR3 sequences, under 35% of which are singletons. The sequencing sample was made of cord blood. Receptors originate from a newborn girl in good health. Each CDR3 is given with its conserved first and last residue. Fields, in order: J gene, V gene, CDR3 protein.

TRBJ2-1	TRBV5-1	CASSLETSANNEQFF
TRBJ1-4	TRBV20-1	CSAFRQGNGEKLFF
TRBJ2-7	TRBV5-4	CASSLGLAGGSIYEQYF
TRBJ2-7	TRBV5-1	CASSLGPQGLDSYEQYF
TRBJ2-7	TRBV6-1	CASSEQGFSEQYF
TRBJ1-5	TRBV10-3	CAISEARGGDRQPQHF
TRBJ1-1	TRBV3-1	CASSQGQGFEAFF
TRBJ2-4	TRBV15	CATSKGGTLAKNIQYF
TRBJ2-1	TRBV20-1	CSARVHAGLASYEQFF
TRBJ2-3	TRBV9	CASSSGTSGLTDTQYF
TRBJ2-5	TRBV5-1	CASSLAMGQVPTETQYF
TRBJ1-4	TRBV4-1	CASSQTGTGSEKLFF
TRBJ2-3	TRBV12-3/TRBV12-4	CASSLSGLGDTQYF
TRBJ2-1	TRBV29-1	CSVVRGGSKYNEQFF
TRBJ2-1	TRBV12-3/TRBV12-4	CASSLRREPYNEQFF
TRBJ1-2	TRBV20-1	CSARDPGQAPTYGYTF
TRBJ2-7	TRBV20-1	CSANSLAGEAYEQYF
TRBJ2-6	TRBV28	CASSITGTGANVLTF
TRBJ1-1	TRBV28	CASSFRRLNTEAFF
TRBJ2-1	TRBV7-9	CASSYSYNERFF
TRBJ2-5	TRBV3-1	CASSQVPVGEQYF
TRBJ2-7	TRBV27	CVTGGPYEQYF
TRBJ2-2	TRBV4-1	CASSQSITASTGELFF
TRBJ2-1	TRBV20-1	CSARPGQGAHETQFF
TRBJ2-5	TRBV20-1	CSARRTAIEETQYF
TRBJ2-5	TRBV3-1	CASSQDWIAGGPQETQYF
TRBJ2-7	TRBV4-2	CASSQDRALSYEQYF
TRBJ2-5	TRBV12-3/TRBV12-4	CASSPPWSGETQYF
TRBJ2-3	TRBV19	CASSIGQVLHTDTQYF
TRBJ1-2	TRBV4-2	CASSQDLRGGGNYGYTF
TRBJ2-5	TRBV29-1	CSVVRRGLAGPGYYDEQYF
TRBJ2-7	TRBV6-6	CASSSHDRGGGHEQYF
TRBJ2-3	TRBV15	CATSSGRSHTDTQYF
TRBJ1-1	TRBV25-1	CASTSIGRGATEAFF
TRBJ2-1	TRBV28	CASEGPYNEQFF
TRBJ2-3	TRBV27	CATWTDTQYF
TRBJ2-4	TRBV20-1	CSARYRVAKDIQYF
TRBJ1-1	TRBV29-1	CSVVEGNTEAFF
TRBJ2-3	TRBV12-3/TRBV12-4	CASSFVAGSTDTQYF
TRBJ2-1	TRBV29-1	CSVDGRGDNEQFF
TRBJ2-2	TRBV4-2	CASSQDQLAGYRPGELFF